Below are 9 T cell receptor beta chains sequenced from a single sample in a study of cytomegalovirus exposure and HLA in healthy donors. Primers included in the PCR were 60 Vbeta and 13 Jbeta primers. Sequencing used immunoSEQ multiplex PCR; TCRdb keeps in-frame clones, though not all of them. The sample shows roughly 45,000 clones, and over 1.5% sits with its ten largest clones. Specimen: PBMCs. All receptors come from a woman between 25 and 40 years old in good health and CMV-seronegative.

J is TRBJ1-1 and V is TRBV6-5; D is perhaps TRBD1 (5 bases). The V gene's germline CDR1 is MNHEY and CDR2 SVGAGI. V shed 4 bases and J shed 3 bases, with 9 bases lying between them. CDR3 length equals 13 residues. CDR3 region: CASSFDRYTEAFF. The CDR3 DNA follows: TGTGCCAGCAGTTTCGACAGATACACTGAAGCTTTCTTT.

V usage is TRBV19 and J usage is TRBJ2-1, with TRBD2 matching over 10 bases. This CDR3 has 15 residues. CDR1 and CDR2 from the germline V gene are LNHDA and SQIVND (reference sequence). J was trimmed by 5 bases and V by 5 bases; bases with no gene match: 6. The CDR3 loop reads CASSSLAGNDNEQFF. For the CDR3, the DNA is TGTGCCAGTAGTTCACTAGCGGGAAACGACAATGAGCAGTTCTTC.

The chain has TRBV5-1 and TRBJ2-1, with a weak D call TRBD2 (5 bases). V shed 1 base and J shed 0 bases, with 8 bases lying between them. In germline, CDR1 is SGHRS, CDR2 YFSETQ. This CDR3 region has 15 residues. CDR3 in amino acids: CASSLSGSSYNEQFF. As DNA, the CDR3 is TGCGCCAGCAGCTTGTCGGGGAGCTCCTACAATGAGCAGTTCTTC.

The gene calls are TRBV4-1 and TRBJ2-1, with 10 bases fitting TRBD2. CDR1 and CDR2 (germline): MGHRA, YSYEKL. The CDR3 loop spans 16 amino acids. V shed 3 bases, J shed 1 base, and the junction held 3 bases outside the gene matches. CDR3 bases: TGCGCCAGCAGCCATGGAGCGGGAGGGTCCTACAATGAGCAGTTCTTC. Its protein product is CASSHGAGGSYNEQFF.

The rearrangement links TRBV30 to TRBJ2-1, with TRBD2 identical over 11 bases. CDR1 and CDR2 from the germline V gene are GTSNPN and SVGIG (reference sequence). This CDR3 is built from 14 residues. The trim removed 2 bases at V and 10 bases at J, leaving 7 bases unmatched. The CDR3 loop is CAWSKIAGGVEQFF. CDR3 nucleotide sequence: TGTGCCTGGAGTAAGATAGCGGGAGGGGTAGAGCAGTTCTTC.

This CDR3 is CASSSQGADTEAFF. CDR3 nucleotide sequence: TGTGCCAGTAGTTCCCAGGGCGCGGACACTGAAGCTTTCTTT. The J gene is TRBJ1-1, the V gene TRBV19, with D possibly being TRBD1 (5 bases). CDR3 length equals 14 residues. Trimming took 5 bases from V and 3 from J, leaving 13 bases between them. CDR1 and CDR2 from the germline V gene are LNHDA and SQIVND (reference sequence).

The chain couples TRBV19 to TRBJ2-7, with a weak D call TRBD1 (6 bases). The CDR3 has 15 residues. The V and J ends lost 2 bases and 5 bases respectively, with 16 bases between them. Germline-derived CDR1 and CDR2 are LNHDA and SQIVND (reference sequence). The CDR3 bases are TGTGCCAGTAGTATACAGGGGACCTGGCGGAACGAGCAGTACTTC. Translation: CASSIQGTWRNEQYF. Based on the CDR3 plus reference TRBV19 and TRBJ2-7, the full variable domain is DGGITQSPKYLFRKEGQNVTLSCEQNLNHDAMYWYRQDPGQGLRLIYYSQIVNDFQKGDIAEGYSVSREKKESFPLTVTSAQKNPTAFYLCASSIQGTWRNEQYFGPGTRLTVT.

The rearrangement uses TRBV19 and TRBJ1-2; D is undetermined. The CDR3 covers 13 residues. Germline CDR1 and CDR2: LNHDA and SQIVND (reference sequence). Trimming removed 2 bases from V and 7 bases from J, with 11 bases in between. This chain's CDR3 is CASSILGDGGYTF. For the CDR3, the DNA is TGTGCCAGTAGTATACTCGGGGATGGTGGCTACACCTTC.

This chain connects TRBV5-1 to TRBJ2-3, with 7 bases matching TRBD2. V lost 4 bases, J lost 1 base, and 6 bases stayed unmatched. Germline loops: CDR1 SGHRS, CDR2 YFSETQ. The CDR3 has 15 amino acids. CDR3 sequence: CASSPGTTRTDTQYF. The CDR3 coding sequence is TGCGCCAGCAGCCCCGGGACTACTCGCACAGATACGCAGTATTTT.